The 3 T cell receptor beta chains reported below all come from one sample, sequenced in a study of stem cell transplantation in POMP-related autoinflammatory disease. TCRdb's table, derived via immunoSEQ multiplex PCR, lists solely in-frame clones and lacks some. The sample yields over 25,000 clones, about 86% seen once. The sample in question was CD4+ T cells from PBMCs, obtained before stem cell transplantation. The receptors come from a human donor with POMP-related autoinflammation and immune dysregulation (PRAID).

The chain employs TRBV19 and TRBJ1-4; no definite D call. The V end was cut by 3 bases, the J end by 4 bases, with 15 bases between. There are 16 residues in the CDR3. Germline assignment: CDR1 LNHDA and CDR2 SQIVND (reference sequence). As DNA, the CDR3 is TGTGCCAGTAGTATCCCCCGACGGAAATTTAATGAAAAACTGTTTTTT. Translated, it gives CASSIPRRKFNEKLFF.

V is TRBV28 and J is TRBJ1-6; D is unresolved. V was clipped by 2 bases and J by 7 bases, with 12 bases between them. This CDR3 contains 15 residues. Germline CDR1 MDHEN, CDR2 SYDVKM. The CDR3 reads CASSLASTWNSPLHF. DNA of the CDR3: TGTGCCAGCAGTTTAGCCTCAACCTGGAATTCACCCCTCCACTTT.

This clone was observed once. The rearrangement joins TRBV27 to TRBJ2-2, with D unresolved. The germline CDR1 and CDR2 sequences are MNHEY and SMNVEV (reference sequence). CDR3 length equals 15 residues. V lost 4 bases to trimming and J lost 0 bases, with 9 bases between them. The CDR3 spells CASSYYSANTGELFF. The CDR3 nucleotides read TGTGCCAGCAGTTACTACAGCGCGAACACCGGGGAGCTGTTTTTT.